These 4 T cell receptor beta chains originate from one sample sequenced in a study of blood T cell repertoires in COVID-19. The repertoire was sequenced with immunoSEQ multiplex PCR; TCRdb's copy has only in-frame clones and lacks some. The data contain about 70,000 clones, around 88% of them singletons. The sequenced material came from peripheral blood. The receptors come from a human donor in a cohort sampled during active COVID-19.

The CDR3 bases are TGTGCCAGTAGTTTCGGGGAGGGGACGCACGAGCAGTTCTTC. It translates to CASSFGEGTHEQFF. The chain joins TRBV19 to TRBJ2-1, with TRBD2 matching 7 bases. Looked up from germline, CDR1 is LNHDA and CDR2 is SQIVND (reference sequence). This CDR3 is built from 14 residues. J was trimmed by 10 bases and V by 5 bases; bases with no gene match: 11. Combining the CDR3 with reference TRBV19 and TRBJ2-1 gives the whole variable domain DGGITQSPKYLFRKEGQNVTLSCEQNLNHDAMYWYRQDPGQGLRLIYYSQIVNDFQKGDIAEGYSVSREKKESFPLTVTSAQKNPTAFYLCASSFGEGTHEQFFGPGTRLTVL.

V is TRBV6-4 and J is TRBJ1-5, with a tentative D call TRBD1 (5 bases). V was cut by 7 bases and J by 8 bases, with 18 bases left in between. This CDR3 contains 14 residues. Germline lookup yields CDR1 MRHNA and CDR2 SNTAGT. The CDR3 DNA reads as TGTGCCAGCAATAAACTGGGACTGAATAAGCCCCAGCATTTT. Translation: CASNKLGLNKPQHF.

The chain combines TRBV5-1 with TRBJ2-7; 11 nucleotides align to TRBD2. V lost 4 bases and J lost 5; bases outside the gene matches: 8. CDR1 SGHRS and CDR2 YFSETQ come from the germline V gene. This CDR3 comprises 15 residues. The CDR3 protein is CASSLEGTSGHEQYF. CDR3 coding DNA: TGCGCCAGCAGCCTAGAAGGGACTAGCGGCCACGAGCAGTACTTC.

This clone has a single count. V is TRBV3-1 (or the pseudogene TRBV3-2) and J is TRBJ1-1, with D possibly being TRBD1 (6 bases). The germline gives CDR1 LGHDT, CDR2 YNNKEL (reference sequence). V was trimmed by 4 bases and J by 5 bases, leaving 29 bases between them. The CDR3 has 19 residues. The CDR3, as DNA: TGTGCCAGCAGCCCAAGGGGCCCAGCGGGGACACCCAAGGGGACTGAAGCTTTCTTT. Translation: CASSPRGPAGTPKGTEAFF.